This T cell receptor (beta chain) was sequenced for a study of T cell responses to AZD1222 COVID-19 vaccine. Germline assignment: CDR1 LGHDT and CDR2 YNNKEL (reference sequence). The CDR3 consists of 15 residues. Trimming took 1 base from V and 0 from J, leaving 7 bases between them. The assay was immunoSEQ multiplex PCR, and TCRdb's table has in-frame clones only and misses some. The table lists fewer than 130,000 clones, roughly 90% of them singletons. Sequenced here: peripheral blood, sampled on day 0 of AZD1222 vaccination. The TCR sequence derives from an adult in good health. This chain uses TRBV3-1 (or the pseudogene TRBV3-2) with TRBJ1-3; D might be TRBD1 (6 bases). The CDR3 loop is CASSQGQVSGNTIYF. The CDR3 DNA reads TGTGCCAGCAGCCAAGGACAGGTCTCTGGAAACACCATATATTTT.